This T cell receptor beta chain emerged from a study of shared clonotypes between healthy human individuals. Unsorted PBMC DNA went through sequencing on ten immunoSEQ deep assay plates. Generated by immunoSEQ multiplex PCR, the TCRdb table keeps only in-frame clones and is missing some. The sample lists some 450,000 clones, roughly 80% seen once, with approximately 12% in the top ten. The CDR3 is 14 amino acids. CDR1 and CDR2 from the germline V gene are SGHNT and YYREEE (reference sequence). J gave up 2 bases and V 4 bases, and 3 bases lay outside the gene matches. The source is a woman between 40 and 55 years old in good health. Some clones in this sample may be carry-over from other donors' samples. The chain couples TRBV5-4 to TRBJ2-3, with 8 bases that match TRBD1. Sequencing input: PBMCs. The DNA for the CDR3 is TGTGCCAGCAGCCGGGACAGGAACACAGATACGCAGTATTTT. Translation gives CASSRDRNTDTQYF.